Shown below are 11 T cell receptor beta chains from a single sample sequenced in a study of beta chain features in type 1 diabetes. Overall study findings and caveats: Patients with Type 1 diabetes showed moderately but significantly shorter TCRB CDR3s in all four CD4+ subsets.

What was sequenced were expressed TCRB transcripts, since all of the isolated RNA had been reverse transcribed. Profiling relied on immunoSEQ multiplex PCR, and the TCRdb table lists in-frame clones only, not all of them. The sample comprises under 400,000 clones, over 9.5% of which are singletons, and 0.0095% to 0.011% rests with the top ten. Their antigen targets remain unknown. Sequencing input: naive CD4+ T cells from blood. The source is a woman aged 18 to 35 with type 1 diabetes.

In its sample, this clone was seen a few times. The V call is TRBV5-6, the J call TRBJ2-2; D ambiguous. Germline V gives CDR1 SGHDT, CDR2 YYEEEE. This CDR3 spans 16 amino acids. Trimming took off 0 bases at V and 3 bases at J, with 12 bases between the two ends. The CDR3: CASSLAYQVDTGELFF. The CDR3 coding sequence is TGTGCCAGCAGCTTGGCTTATCAGGTAGACACCGGGGAGCTGTTTTTT.

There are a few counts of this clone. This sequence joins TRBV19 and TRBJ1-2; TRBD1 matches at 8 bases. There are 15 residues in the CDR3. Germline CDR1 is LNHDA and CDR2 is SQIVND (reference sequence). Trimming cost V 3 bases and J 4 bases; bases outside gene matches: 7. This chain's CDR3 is CASSMRTGTSYGYTF. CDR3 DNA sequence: TGTGCCAGTAGTATGCGGACAGGGACATCCTATGGCTACACCTTC.

CDR3 in DNA: TGTGCCAGCGCACAAGTAGAGCGCCTCCACTTT. This translates into CASAQVERLHF. J is TRBJ1-6 and V is TRBV2; D ambiguous. Trimming left V 8 bases short and J 15 bases short, with 14 bases between. This CDR3 is built from 11 residues. Germline CDR1 SNHLY, CDR2 FYNNEI.

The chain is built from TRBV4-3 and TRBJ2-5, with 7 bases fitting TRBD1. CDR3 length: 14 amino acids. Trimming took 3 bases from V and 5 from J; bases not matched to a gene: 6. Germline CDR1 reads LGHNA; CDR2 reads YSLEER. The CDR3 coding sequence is TGCGCCAGCAGCCAGGACAGGTTGTGGGAGACCCAGTACTTC. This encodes CASSQDRLWETQYF.

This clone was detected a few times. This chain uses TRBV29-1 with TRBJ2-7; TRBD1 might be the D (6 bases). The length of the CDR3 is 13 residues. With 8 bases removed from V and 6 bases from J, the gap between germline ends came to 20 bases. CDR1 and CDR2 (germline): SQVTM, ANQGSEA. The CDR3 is CSTKTNRDTEQYF. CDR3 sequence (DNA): TGCAGCACTAAAACTAACAGGGATACCGAGCAGTACTTC.

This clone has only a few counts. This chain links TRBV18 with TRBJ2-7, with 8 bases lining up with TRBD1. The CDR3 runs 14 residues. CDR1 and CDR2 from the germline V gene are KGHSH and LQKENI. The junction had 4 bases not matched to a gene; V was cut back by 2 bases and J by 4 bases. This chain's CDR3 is CASSPINRGYEQYF. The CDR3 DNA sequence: TGTGCCAGCTCACCAATAAACAGGGGGTACGAGCAGTACTTC. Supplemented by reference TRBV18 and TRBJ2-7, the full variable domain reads NAGVMQNPRHLVRRRGQEARLRCSPMKGHSHVYWYRQLPEEGLKFMVYLQKENIIDESGMPKERFSAEFPKEGPSILRIQQVVRGDSAAYFCASSPINRGYEQYFGPGTRLTVT.

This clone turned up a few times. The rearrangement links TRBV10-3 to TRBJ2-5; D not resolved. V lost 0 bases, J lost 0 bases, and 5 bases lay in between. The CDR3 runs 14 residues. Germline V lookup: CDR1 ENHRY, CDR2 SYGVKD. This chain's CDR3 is CAISESQYQETQYF. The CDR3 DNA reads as TGTGCCATCAGTGAGTCCCAGTACCAAGAGACCCAGTACTTC.

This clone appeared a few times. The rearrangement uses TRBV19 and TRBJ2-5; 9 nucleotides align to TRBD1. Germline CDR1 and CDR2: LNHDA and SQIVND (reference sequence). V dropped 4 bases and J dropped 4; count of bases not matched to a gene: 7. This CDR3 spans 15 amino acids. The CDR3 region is CASSTTGGRAETQYF. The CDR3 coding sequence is TGTGCCAGTAGTACTACAGGGGGCAGAGCAGAGACCCAGTACTTC.

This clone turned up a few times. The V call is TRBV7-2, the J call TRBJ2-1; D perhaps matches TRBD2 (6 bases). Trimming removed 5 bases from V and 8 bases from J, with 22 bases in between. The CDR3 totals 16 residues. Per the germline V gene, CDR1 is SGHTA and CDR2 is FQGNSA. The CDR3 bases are TGTGCCAGCAGCATGACCCGGGAGTTAGTTATCGATGAGCAGTTCTTC. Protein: CASSMTRELVIDEQFF.

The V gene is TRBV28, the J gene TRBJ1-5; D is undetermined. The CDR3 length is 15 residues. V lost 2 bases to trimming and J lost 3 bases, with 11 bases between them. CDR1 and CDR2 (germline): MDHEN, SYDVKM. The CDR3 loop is CASSLIAGPNQPQHF. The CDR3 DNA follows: TGTGCCAGCAGTTTAATTGCGGGTCCCAATCAGCCCCAGCATTTT.

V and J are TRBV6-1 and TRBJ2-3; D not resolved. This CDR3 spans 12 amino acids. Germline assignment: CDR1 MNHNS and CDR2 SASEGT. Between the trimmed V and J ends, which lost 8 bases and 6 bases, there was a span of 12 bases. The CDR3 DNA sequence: TGTGCCAGCGGATTTTACGGGGATACGCAGTATTTT. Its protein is CASGFYGDTQYF.